This entry is about one T cell receptor (beta chain). Per the germline V gene, CDR1 is MNHGY and CDR2 is SAAAGT. The CDR3 consists of 14 residues. V lost 4 bases, J lost 2 bases, and 9 bases lay in between. Described treatment: preoperative locoregional IRX-2 cytokine immunotherapy. Samples came from a phase Ib trial of preoperative locoregional IRX-2 cytokine immunotherapy. The sample belongs to a study of preoperative IRX-2 immunotherapy in early breast cancer. Only in-frame clones appear in the TCRdb table, and some are missing; sequencing was by immunoSEQ multiplex PCR. The sample records about 11,000 clones, roughly 80% being singletons.

The source of this sequence is a human donor with breast cancer. Source: lymph node tissue, taken before IRX-2 immunotherapy. The chain links TRBV6-8 to TRBJ2-1; no clear D gene. DNA for the CDR3: TGTGCCAGCAGTTCTGGGGAAACCTACAATGAGCAGTTCTTC. This encodes CASSSGETYNEQFF.